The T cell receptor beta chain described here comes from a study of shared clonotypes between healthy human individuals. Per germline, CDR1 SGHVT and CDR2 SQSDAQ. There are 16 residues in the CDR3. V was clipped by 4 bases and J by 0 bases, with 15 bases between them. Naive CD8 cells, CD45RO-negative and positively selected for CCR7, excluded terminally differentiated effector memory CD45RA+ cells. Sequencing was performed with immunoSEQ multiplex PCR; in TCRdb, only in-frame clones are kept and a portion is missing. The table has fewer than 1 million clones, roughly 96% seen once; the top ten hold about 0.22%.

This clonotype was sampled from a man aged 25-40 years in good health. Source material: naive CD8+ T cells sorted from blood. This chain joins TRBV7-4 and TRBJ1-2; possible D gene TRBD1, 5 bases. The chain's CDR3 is CASSSARGTANYGYTF. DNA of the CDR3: TGTGCCAGCAGCTCTGCTAGGGGAACAGCTAACTATGGCTACACCTTC.